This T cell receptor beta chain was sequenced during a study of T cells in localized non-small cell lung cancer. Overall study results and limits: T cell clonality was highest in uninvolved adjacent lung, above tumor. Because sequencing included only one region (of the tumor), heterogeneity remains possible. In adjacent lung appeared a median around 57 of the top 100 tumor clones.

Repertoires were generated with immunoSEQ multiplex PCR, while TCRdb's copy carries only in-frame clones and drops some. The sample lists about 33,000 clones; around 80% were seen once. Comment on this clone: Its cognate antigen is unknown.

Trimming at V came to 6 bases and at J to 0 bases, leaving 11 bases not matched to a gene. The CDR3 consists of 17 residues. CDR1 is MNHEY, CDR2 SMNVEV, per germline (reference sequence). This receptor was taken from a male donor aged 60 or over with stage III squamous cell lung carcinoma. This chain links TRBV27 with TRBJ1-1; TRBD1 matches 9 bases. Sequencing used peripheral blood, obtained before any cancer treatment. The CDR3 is CASRPFDRGGMNTEAFF. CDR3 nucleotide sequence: TGTGCCAGCAGGCCCTTCGACAGGGGGGGGATGAACACTGAAGCTTTCTTT.